A selection of T cell receptor beta chains follows, all from one sample in a study of blood T cell repertoires in COVID-19. Here immunoSEQ multiplex PCR was the method, and the copy in TCRdb shows in-frame clones only, minus some. The data show a few hundred thousand clones, with over 75% seen just once and about 9.5% held by the top ten. The source material was PBMCs or T cells enriched from blood (not recorded which). The receptor set was obtained from a woman between 40 and 55 years old who had recovered from COVID-19. Both conserved end residues are part of each CDR3. The D gene is left open where the match is weak. Clone size is shown for a subset of rows, as once, few, many or a class of expanded clone.

j_gene: TRBJ2-3
abundance: .
d_gene: .
v_gene: TRBV5-8
CDR3aa: CASSFGPPRDTQYF
CDR3nt: TGTGCCAGCAGCTTCGGCCCCCCGAGGGATACGCAGTATTTT

j_gene: TRBJ2-3
abundance: .
d_gene: TRBD2
v_gene: TRBV28
CDR3aa: CASRAGTTRWDTQYF
CDR3nt: TGTGCCAGCAGGGCCGGGACTACCAGGTGGGATACGCAGTATTTT

j_gene: TRBJ1-3
abundance: few
d_gene: TRBD1
v_gene: TRBV5-4
CDR3aa: CASSYRDREAGNTIYF
CDR3nt: TGTGCCAGCAGTTACCGGGACAGGGAGGCGGGAAACACCATATATTTT

j_gene: TRBJ2-3
abundance: .
d_gene: .
v_gene: TRBV18
CDR3aa: CASSPVTDTQYF
CDR3nt: TGTGCCAGCTCCCCTGTCACAGATACGCAGTATTTT

j_gene: TRBJ1-4
abundance: .
d_gene: .
v_gene: TRBV11-3
CDR3aa: CASSLGGTNEKLFF
CDR3nt: TGTGCCAGCAGCTTGGGAGGGACTAATGAAAAACTGTTTTTT

j_gene: TRBJ2-5
abundance: .
d_gene: TRBD2
v_gene: TRBV7-9
CDR3aa: CASSLGASGGSWETQYF
CDR3nt: TGTGCCAGCAGCTTAGGGGCTAGCGGGGGATCCTGGGAGACCCAGTACTTC

j_gene: TRBJ1-2
abundance: .
d_gene: .
v_gene: TRBV7-2
CDR3aa: CASSLGDSNYGYTF
CDR3nt: TGTGCCAGCAGCTTAGGTGACAGTAACTATGGCTACACCTTC

j_gene: TRBJ2-7
abundance: .
d_gene: TRBD1
v_gene: TRBV4-3
CDR3aa: CASSPRTGTEYEQYF
CDR3nt: TGCGCCAGCAGCCCGAGGACCGGGACAGAGTACGAGCAGTACTTC

j_gene: TRBJ2-1
abundance: few
d_gene: TRBD2
v_gene: TRBV6-5
CDR3aa: CASSSPGTSYEQFF
CDR3nt: TGTGCCAGCAGTTCCCCCGGGACTAGCTATGAGCAGTTCTTC

j_gene: TRBJ2-7
abundance: .
d_gene: TRBD2
v_gene: TRBV7-2
CDR3aa: CASSPTSAGEQYF
CDR3nt: TGTGCCAGCAGCCCTACTAGCGCGGGCGAGCAGTACTTC

j_gene: TRBJ1-1
abundance: .
d_gene: .
v_gene: TRBV7-8
CDR3aa: CASSPPLGGENTEAFF
CDR3nt: TGTGCCAGCAGCCCCCCCCTGGGGGGGGAGAACACTGAAGCTTTCTTT

j_gene: TRBJ1-2
abundance: once
d_gene: .
v_gene: TRBV5-1
CDR3aa: CASSLQGSFNYGYTF
CDR3nt: TGCGCCAGCAGCTTACAGGGAAGCTTTAACTATGGCTACACCTTC

j_gene: TRBJ2-3
abundance: .
d_gene: .
v_gene: TRBV27
CDR3aa: CASSSSLSSTDTQYF
CDR3nt: TGTGCCAGCAGTTCATCACTCTCCAGCACAGATACGCAGTATTTT

j_gene: TRBJ1-4
abundance: .
d_gene: .
v_gene: TRBV10-3
CDR3aa: CAISESEVGHSEKLFF
CDR3nt: TGTGCCATCAGTGAGTCGGAGGTTGGCCATAGTGAAAAACTGTTTTTT

j_gene: TRBJ1-2
abundance: .
d_gene: .
v_gene: TRBV3-1/TRBV3-2
CDR3aa: CASSQRGGALLYGYTF
CDR3nt: TGTGCCAGCAGCCAAAGGGGAGGGGCCCTCCTCTATGGCTACACCTTC

j_gene: TRBJ1-1
abundance: .
d_gene: .
v_gene: TRBV6-5
CDR3aa: CASSPGQNTEAFF
CDR3nt: TGTGCCAGCAGTCCTGGACAGAACACTGAAGCTTTCTTT

j_gene: TRBJ2-1
abundance: once
d_gene: .
v_gene: TRBV27
CDR3aa: CASSRRESSYNEQFF
CDR3nt: TGTGCCAGCAGCAGGAGGGAGAGCTCCTACAATGAGCAGTTCTTC

j_gene: TRBJ2-1
abundance: .
d_gene: .
v_gene: TRBV5-8
CDR3aa: CASSWGTGKTNEQFF
CDR3nt: TGTGCCAGCAGCTGGGGAACCGGGAAGACCAATGAGCAGTTCTTC

j_gene: TRBJ2-3
abundance: .
d_gene: TRBD1
v_gene: TRBV7-3
CDR3aa: CASSSGTGSDTQYF
CDR3nt: TGTGCCAGCAGCTCCGGGACAGGATCAGATACGCAGTATTTT

j_gene: TRBJ2-7
abundance: .
d_gene: .
v_gene: TRBV7-2
CDR3aa: CASSSPPGLLYRHAYEQYF
CDR3nt: TGTGCCAGCAGCTCCCCCCCCGGACTACTATATAGACACGCCTACGAGCAGTACTTC

j_gene: TRBJ1-2
abundance: .
d_gene: .
v_gene: TRBV19
CDR3aa: CASSIGRHGYTF
CDR3nt: TGTGCCAGTAGTATAGGGAGGCATGGCTACACCTTC

j_gene: TRBJ2-2
abundance: .
d_gene: TRBD1
v_gene: TRBV15
CDR3aa: CATSRPGQFPTGELFF
CDR3nt: TGTGCCACCAGCAGACCGGGACAGTTCCCCACCGGGGAGCTGTTTTTT

j_gene: TRBJ2-5
abundance: .
d_gene: .
v_gene: TRBV5-1
CDR3aa: CASSRVLEETQYF
CDR3nt: TGCGCCAGCAGCCGCGTTCTAGAAGAGACCCAGTACTTC

j_gene: TRBJ1-1
abundance: .
d_gene: .
v_gene: TRBV12-3/TRBV12-4
CDR3aa: CASSLTDTEAFF
CDR3nt: TGTGCCAGCAGTTTGACAGACACTGAAGCTTTCTTT

j_gene: TRBJ1-3
abundance: .
d_gene: TRBD1
v_gene: TRBV19
CDR3aa: CASSPGTGYRSFSGNTIYF
CDR3nt: TGTGCCAGTAGTCCAGGGACAGGTTACCGCTCTTTCTCTGGAAACACCATATATTTT

j_gene: TRBJ2-1
abundance: .
d_gene: .
v_gene: TRBV9
CDR3aa: CASSVEGGPRNEQFF
CDR3nt: TGTGCCAGCAGCGTGGAGGGAGGCCCCAGGAATGAGCAGTTCTTC

j_gene: TRBJ2-7
abundance: once
d_gene: .
v_gene: TRBV29-1
CDR3aa: CSVVGDTNTYEQYF
CDR3nt: TGCAGCGTTGTCGGGGACACAAACACCTACGAGCAGTACTTC

j_gene: TRBJ1-4
abundance: .
d_gene: .
v_gene: TRBV30
CDR3aa: CAWSVGRGGEKLFF
CDR3nt: TGTGCCTGGAGTGTTGGTAGGGGTGGTGAAAAACTGTTTTTT

j_gene: TRBJ1-2
abundance: .
d_gene: TRBD1
v_gene: TRBV28
CDR3aa: CASTPDRGSNYGYTF
CDR3nt: TGTGCCAGCACCCCGGACAGGGGAAGCAACTATGGCTACACCTTC

j_gene: TRBJ2-7
abundance: .
d_gene: TRBD1
v_gene: TRBV5-8
CDR3aa: CASSFRTGGEQYF
CDR3nt: TGTGCCAGCAGCTTTCGGACAGGGGGGGAGCAGTACTTC

j_gene: TRBJ2-7
abundance: .
d_gene: .
v_gene: TRBV27
CDR3aa: CASSLAGTSRTYEQYF
CDR3nt: TGTGCCAGCAGTTTAGCGGGGACTTCCCGAACCTACGAGCAGTACTTC

j_gene: TRBJ2-3
abundance: .
d_gene: .
v_gene: TRBV2
CDR3aa: CASVIGLLGADTQYF
CDR3nt: TGTGCCAGCGTGATCGGCCTATTAGGAGCAGATACGCAGTATTTT

j_gene: TRBJ1-5
abundance: .
d_gene: .
v_gene: TRBV5-6
CDR3aa: CASSSRQVGQPQHF
CDR3nt: TGTGCCAGCAGCTCTAGACAGGTTGGACAGCCCCAGCATTTT

j_gene: TRBJ1-1
abundance: .
d_gene: .
v_gene: TRBV29-1
CDR3aa: CSVWTATMNTEAFF
CDR3nt: TGCAGCGTTTGGACAGCCACCATGAACACTGAAGCTTTCTTT

j_gene: TRBJ2-7
abundance: .
d_gene: .
v_gene: TRBV7-8
CDR3aa: CASSPARVGSYEQYF
CDR3nt: TGTGCCAGCAGCCCGGCCAGGGTTGGGTCCTACGAGCAGTACTTC

j_gene: TRBJ2-7
abundance: .
d_gene: TRBD1
v_gene: TRBV19
CDR3aa: CASSIGTGPYYEQYF
CDR3nt: TGTGCCAGTAGTATAGGGACAGGCCCCTACTACGAGCAGTACTTC

j_gene: TRBJ2-1
abundance: .
d_gene: .
v_gene: TRBV29-1
CDR3aa: CSAELTGSYNEQFF
CDR3nt: TGCAGCGCCGAACTAACAGGCTCCTACAATGAGCAGTTCTTC

j_gene: TRBJ1-2
abundance: .
d_gene: .
v_gene: TRBV6-5
CDR3aa: CASSPAGGNYGYTF
CDR3nt: TGTGCCAGCAGTCCCGCGGGGGGGAACTATGGCTACACCTTC

j_gene: TRBJ2-7
abundance: .
d_gene: .
v_gene: TRBV5-6
CDR3aa: CASSLIQGGYEQYF
CDR3nt: TGTGCCAGCAGCTTAATTCAGGGGGGATACGAGCAGTACTTC

j_gene: TRBJ2-5
abundance: once
d_gene: .
v_gene: TRBV21-1
CDR3aa: CASTKPRTGAWQETQYF
CDR3nt: TGTGCCAGCACCAAACCCCGGACAGGGGCTTGGCAAGAGACCCAGTACTTC

j_gene: TRBJ2-4
abundance: once
d_gene: TRBD2
v_gene: TRBV7-2
CDR3aa: CASSRTSGRQNIQYF
CDR3nt: TGTGCCAGCAGCCGGACTAGCGGGAGACAAAACATTCAGTACTTC

j_gene: TRBJ1-6
abundance: .
d_gene: .
v_gene: TRBV24-1
CDR3aa: CATLARRGNSPLHF
CDR3nt: TGTGCCACATTAGCCCGCCGGGGAAATTCACCCCTCCACTTT

j_gene: TRBJ2-5
abundance: .
d_gene: .
v_gene: TRBV20-1
CDR3aa: CSVREKETQYF
CDR3nt: TGCAGTGTGAGGGAGAAGGAGACCCAGTACTTC

j_gene: TRBJ2-2
abundance: .
d_gene: TRBD1
v_gene: TRBV7-9
CDR3aa: CASSAGQGTGELFF
CDR3nt: TGTGCCAGCAGCGCGGGACAGGGGACCGGGGAGCTGTTTTTT

j_gene: TRBJ1-2
abundance: .
d_gene: .
v_gene: TRBV11-3
CDR3aa: CASSARGWDGYTF
CDR3nt: TGTGCCAGCAGCGCGAGGGGGTGGGATGGCTACACCTTC

j_gene: TRBJ1-2
abundance: .
d_gene: TRBD1
v_gene: TRBV4-2
CDR3aa: CASSQDPGQVRYTF
CDR3nt: TGTGCCAGCAGCCAGGATCCGGGACAGGTACGCTACACCTTC

j_gene: TRBJ1-1
abundance: .
d_gene: .
v_gene: TRBV7-2
CDR3aa: CASSLGPGRTEAFF
CDR3nt: TGTGCCAGCAGCTTAGGCCCAGGGAGGACTGAAGCTTTCTTT

j_gene: TRBJ2-7
abundance: .
d_gene: TRBD2
v_gene: TRBV5-1
CDR3aa: CASSAVLAGGWGEQYF
CDR3nt: TGCGCCAGCAGCGCCGTCCTAGCGGGAGGCTGGGGCGAGCAGTACTTC

j_gene: TRBJ2-3
abundance: .
d_gene: TRBD2
v_gene: TRBV4-2
CDR3aa: CASSHAGLAGGLPDTQYF
CDR3nt: TGTGCCAGCAGCCACGCGGGACTAGCGGGGGGGTTACCAGATACGCAGTATTTT

j_gene: TRBJ1-6
abundance: .
d_gene: TRBD1
v_gene: TRBV4-3
CDR3aa: CASSQDLGDRNSPLHF
CDR3nt: TGCGCCAGCAGCCAAGATCTGGGGGACAGGAATTCACCCCTCCACTTT

j_gene: TRBJ1-4
abundance: .
d_gene: .
v_gene: TRBV7-9
CDR3aa: CASSLVAADEKLFF
CDR3nt: TGTGCCAGCAGCTTAGTAGCAGCTGATGAAAAACTGTTTTTT

j_gene: TRBJ1-6
abundance: .
d_gene: .
v_gene: TRBV28
CDR3aa: CATGESSYNSPLHF
CDR3nt: TGTGCCACTGGAGAAAGCTCCTATAATTCACCCCTCCACTTT

j_gene: TRBJ2-7
abundance: .
d_gene: .
v_gene: TRBV11-1
CDR3aa: CASSLSGNRREQYF
CDR3nt: TGTGCCAGCAGCTTATCCGGGAATAGACGCGAGCAGTACTTC

j_gene: TRBJ1-1
abundance: .
d_gene: .
v_gene: TRBV7-8
CDR3aa: CASSRKEGGTAEAFF
CDR3nt: TGTGCCAGCAGCCGAAAGGAGGGGGGGACGGCTGAAGCTTTCTTT

j_gene: TRBJ1-1
abundance: .
d_gene: .
v_gene: TRBV12-3/TRBV12-4
CDR3aa: CASTRTEGAFF
CDR3nt: TGTGCCAGCACCAGGACGGAGGGAGCTTTCTTT

j_gene: TRBJ2-3
abundance: .
d_gene: .
v_gene: TRBV27
CDR3aa: CASSFGTQYF
CDR3nt: TGTGCCAGCAGTTTCGGTACGCAGTATTTT

j_gene: TRBJ2-2
abundance: few
d_gene: TRBD2
v_gene: TRBV5-4
CDR3aa: CASSLSGRANTGELFF
CDR3nt: TGTGCCAGCAGCTTGTCCGGGAGGGCGAACACCGGGGAGCTGTTTTTT